This T cell receptor (beta chain) was identified in a study of cytomegalovirus exposure and HLA in healthy donors. General study results and limits: Analyses of presence/absence relied on an assumption of roughly uniform sequencing depth across donors. A few CMV-associated chains were confirmed in vitro to be specific for CMV antigens.

The CDR3 consists of 16 residues. In germline, CDR1 is LNHDA, CDR2 SQIVND (reference sequence). The junction had 7 bases not matched to a gene; V was cut back by 3 bases and J by 0 bases. Remarks on this clone: Its antigen is as yet unknown.

The PCR was carried out with 60 Vbeta primers and 13 Jbeta primers. Method: immunoSEQ multiplex PCR; TCRdb's copy keeps in-frame clones and lacks some. The sample carries over 150,000 clones, less than 85% recorded once. Source material: PBMCs. The chain couples TRBV19 to TRBJ2-7; 8 bases align to TRBD2. The clonotype was recovered from a man in his 60s in good health and CMV-seronegative. The CDR3 DNA is TGTGCCAGTAGTATCGGAACTAGCGGAAACTCCTACGAGCAGTACTTC. Its protein product is CASSIGTSGNSYEQYF.